Listed here are 32 T cell receptor beta chains from one sample, sequenced in a study of blood T cell repertoires in COVID-19. The table came from immunoSEQ multiplex PCR; TCRdb's copy has only in-frame clones and leaves some out. Here the sample spans hundreds of thousands of clones, about 91% being singletons. Sample: peripheral blood. The receptors come from a woman in her thirties with COVID-19, enrolled during active disease.

This clone was observed a single time. The chain is built from TRBV6-6 and TRBJ2-1, with 10 bases fitting TRBD2. The germline CDR1 and CDR2 sequences are MNHNY and SVGAGI (reference sequence). The CDR3 extends over 14 amino acids. The V segment lost 2 bases and the J segment 5 bases; nucleotides outside the gene matches: 0. The DNA for the CDR3 is TGTGCCAGCAGTTACCTAGCGGGGGACAATGAGCAGTTCTTC. Protein product: CASSYLAGDNEQFF.

The CDR3: CASSGLSGTGDNYEQYV. The CDR3 coding sequence is TGTGCCAGCAGCGGCCTGTCAGGGACTGGAGATAACTACGAGCAGTACGTC. V is TRBV11-2 and J is TRBJ2-7, with TRBD2 as a possible D gene (6 bases). The germline V gene encodes CDR1 SGHAT and CDR2 FQNNGV. This CDR3 region has 17 residues. V lost 5 bases and J lost 3, with 23 bases in between.

This clone was counted only a few times. This chain connects TRBV14 to TRBJ1-1; maybe TRBD1 (5 bases). Germline V gene sequence: CDR1 SGHDN, CDR2 FVKESK. The V gene lost 2 bases and the J gene lost 3 bases, with 10 bases spanning the gap. The CDR3 contains 14 residues. In nucleotides, the CDR3 is TGTGCCAGCAGCCAACTGCCGGGGGACACTGAAGCTTTCTTT. As protein: CASSQLPGDTEAFF.

CDR3 DNA: TGTGCCACCAGTGGTAGGACAGACCAAGAGACCCAGTACTTC. Translating gives CATSGRTDQETQYF. The chain links TRBV24-1 to TRBJ2-5, with D tentatively TRBD1 (6 bases). Germline values: CDR1 KGHDR, CDR2 SFDVKD. The CDR3 spans 14 residues. Trimming removed 5 bases at V and 0 bases at J, with 9 bases between.

Comment on this clone: This sample also contains other DNA sequences that code for the same CDR3. The chain carries TRBV7-2 and TRBJ1-1; perhaps TRBD1 as D (6 bases). This CDR3 is built from 14 residues. CDR1 SGHTA and CDR2 FQGNSA come from the germline V gene. V lost 3 bases and J 8 bases, leaving 16 bases between the germline ends. The CDR3 sequence is CASSLGAGVTEAFF. The CDR3 DNA follows: TGTGCCAGCAGCTTGGGAGCAGGGGTGACGGAAGCTTTCTTT.

This chain links TRBV5-8 with TRBJ2-5; 8 bases align to TRBD2. This CDR3 has 14 amino acids. J lost 3 bases, V lost 1 base, and 2 bases had no gene match. Germline V gene lookup returns CDR1 SGHTS and CDR2 YDEGEE. The CDR3 here is CASSLWGLEETQYF. The CDR3 DNA reads TGTGCCAGCAGCTTGTGGGGACTAGAAGAGACCCAGTACTTC. The whole variable domain, remainder taken from reference TRBV5-8 and TRBJ2-5, is EAGVTQSPTHLIKTRGQQATLRCSPISGHTSVYWYQQALGLGLQFLLWYDEGEERNRGNFPPRFSGRQFPNYSSELNVNALELEDSALYLCASSLWGLEETQYFGPGTRLLVL.

The J gene is TRBJ2-7, the V gene TRBV18; 11 nucleotides line up with TRBD1. The CDR3 runs 13 residues. CDR1 and CDR2 (germline): KGHSH, LQKENI. The junction had 2 bases not matched to a gene; V was cut back by 8 bases and J by 2 bases. The CDR3 DNA follows: TGTGCCAGCCTGGGACAGGGGGCCTACGAGCAGTACTTC. Translating gives CASLGQGAYEQYF.

The rearrangement joins TRBV6-2 or TRBV6-3 to TRBJ2-5; 8 positions match TRBD2. Germline V gives CDR1 MNHEY, CDR2 SVGEGT. The V and J ends lost 2 bases and 5 bases, in that order; junction bases with no gene match: 7. The CDR3 extends over 15 amino acids. The CDR3 is CASSYDTGGGETQYF. Written as DNA, the CDR3 is TGTGCCAGCAGTTACGATACGGGAGGGGGGGAGACCCAGTACTTC.

Here the CDR3 reads CARGGAGALNEQFF. CDR3 nucleotides: TGCGCCAGGGGGGGGGCAGGGGCCCTCAATGAGCAGTTCTTC. The chain combines TRBV10-1 with TRBJ2-1; D is possibly TRBD2 (7 bases). The germline V and J ends were trimmed by 9 bases and 6 bases, with 18 bases remaining between them. CDR3 length: 14 residues. The germline V gene has CDR1 WNHNN and CDR2 SYGVQD (reference sequence).

The genes are TRBV28 and TRBJ1-5; D possibly corresponds to TRBD1 (5 bases). The CDR3 runs to 14 residues. The V gene's germline CDR1 is MDHEN and CDR2 SYDVKM. Trimming removed 1 base at V and 5 bases at J, with 9 bases between. Written as DNA, the CDR3 is TGTGCCAGCAGTTTATTTCTACAGGATCAGCCCCAGCATTTT. Protein: CASSLFLQDQPQHF.

The chain couples TRBV7-2 to TRBJ2-3; D may be TRBD2 (6 bases). CDR1 is SGHTA and CDR2 is FQGNSA in the germline V gene. V was pared by 1 base and J by 5 bases, with 16 bases between. The CDR3 has 16 residues. CDR3 bases: TGTGCCAGCAGCTTAGTATGGAGTGGGGGGAAAGATACGCAGTATTTT. It encodes CASSLVWSGGKDTQYF. Full variable domain (missing parts from reference TRBV7-2 and TRBJ2-3): GAGVSQSPSNKVTEKGKDVELRCDPISGHTALYWYRQSLGQGLEFLIYFQGNSAPDKSGLPSDRFSAERTGGSVSTLTIQRTQQEDSAVYLCASSLVWSGGKDTQYFGPGTRLTVL.

This rearrangement joins TRBV5-5 to TRBJ2-6; D gene uncertain. Trimming cost V 2 bases and J 0 bases, with 6 bases left between them. Looked up from germline, CDR1 is SGHKS and CDR2 is YYEKEE (reference sequence). The CDR3 length is 15 residues. The CDR3 DNA sequence: TGTGCCAGCAGCTTTTTATCCTCTGGGGCCAACGTCCTGACTTTC. Translated: CASSFLSSGANVLTF.

This clone was picked up one time. V and J are TRBV6-5 and TRBJ2-7; 8 nucleotides line up with TRBD1. The V gene end was trimmed by 0 bases and the J gene end by 4 bases; junction bases not matched to a gene: 5. Germline V CDR1 and CDR2: MNHEY, SVGAGI. The CDR3 spans 15 residues. The CDR3 loop reads CASSYSSQGAYEQYF. CDR3 nucleotide sequence: TGTGCCAGCAGTTACTCGAGTCAGGGGGCTTACGAGCAGTACTTC.

This clone was observed a handful of times. The chain is built from TRBV10-2 and TRBJ1-4; D is undetermined. The germline CDR1 and CDR2 sequences are WSHSY and SAAADI. The V and J ends lost 7 bases and 0 bases respectively, with 12 bases between them. The CDR3 extends over 15 amino acids. CDR3: CASTEGFATNEKLFF. DNA for the CDR3: TGCGCCAGCACCGAGGGTTTTGCAACTAATGAAAAACTGTTTTTT.

The chain is built from TRBV7-2 and TRBJ2-7, with D perhaps matching TRBD2 (6 bases). Deletions cut 5 bases from V and 1 base from J, with 9 bases between. Germline V CDR1 and CDR2: SGHTA, FQGNSA. The CDR3 has 13 amino acids. CDR3 bases: TGTGCCAGCAGCCAACGGGAGTCCTACGAGCAGTACTTC. It is translated as CASSQRESYEQYF.

V usage is TRBV29-1 and J usage is TRBJ2-5, with D maybe TRBD2 (7 bases). With 1 base removed from V and 5 bases from J, the gap between germline ends came to 14 bases. The CDR3 spans 14 residues. Germline V gene lookup returns CDR1 SQVTM and CDR2 ANQGSEA. DNA of the CDR3: TGCAGCGTTGAAGTGATAGGGGGAGGGGAGACCCAGTACTTC. The encoded protein is CSVEVIGGGETQYF.

The chain employs TRBV2 and TRBJ1-2; 8 bases fit TRBD1. CDR1 is SNHLY and CDR2 is FYNNEI in the germline V gene. V shed 0 bases, J shed 6 bases, and the junction held 6 bases outside the gene matches. This CDR3 comprises 15 residues. The CDR3 coding sequence is TGTGCCAGCAGTGAAGCAGACCGGGACAGGCATGGCTACACCTTC. As protein: CASSEADRDRHGYTF.

V and J are TRBV6-5 and TRBJ2-7; D is possibly TRBD1 (5 bases). CDR3 length equals 13 residues. V was trimmed by 6 bases and J by 0 bases, leaving 9 bases between them. Germline CDR1 reads MNHEY; CDR2 reads SVGAGI. Here the CDR3 DNA reads TGTGCCAGCAGCAAAGGGGACTCCTACGAGCAGTACGTC. Residues: CASSKGDSYEQYV.

The rearrangement links TRBV9 to TRBJ1-1; the D is unclear. Germline assignment: CDR1 SGDLS and CDR2 YYNGEE. This CDR3 has 15 amino acids. Trimming removed 2 bases from V and 0 bases from J, with 11 bases in between. CDR3 nucleotide sequence: TGTGCCAGCAGCGTCCTTCCAGACATGAACACTGAAGCTTTCTTT. Protein sequence: CASSVLPDMNTEAFF.

The chain carries TRBV21-1 and TRBJ2-7; the table's D call, TRBD2, was not checked against the DNA. TRBV21-1 is listed as a pseudogene. This CDR3 spans 17 amino acids. For the CDR3, the DNA is TGTGCCAGCAGCACCCGCTTACTAGCGGAGACCTTCTACGAGCAGTACGTC. Amino acids: CASSTRLLAETFYEQYV.

The CDR3 coding sequence is TGTGCCAGTAGTATAACCACGACTGTGGGGCGGTATCAGCCCCAGCATTTT. Translated: CASSITTTVGRYQPQHF. The chain joins TRBV19 to TRBJ1-5; a weak D match, TRBD1 (5 bases). V was trimmed by 2 bases and J by 5 bases, leaving 19 bases between them. Germline V gene data show CDR1 as LNHDA and CDR2 as SQIVND (reference sequence). This CDR3 region has 17 residues.

This chain uses TRBV19 with TRBJ2-5; D uncertain. The CDR3 length is 12 residues. Germline assignment: CDR1 LNHDA and CDR2 SQIVND (reference sequence). Trimming took off 6 bases at V and 4 bases at J, with 9 bases between the two ends. CDR3 in DNA: TGTGCCAGTAGCTCTGGTAGAGAGACCCAGTACTTC. Protein product: CASSSGRETQYF.

CDR3 sequence: CASSSPPGQSPSTDTQYF. CDR3 in DNA: TGTGCCAGTAGTTCCCCACCGGGACAGAGCCCTAGCACAGATACGCAGTATTTT. V and J are TRBV19 and TRBJ2-3; TRBD1 matches at 7 bases. The CDR3 runs 18 residues. V was clipped by 5 bases and J by 0 bases; unmatched bases: 14. The V gene's germline CDR1 is LNHDA and CDR2 SQIVND (reference sequence). The whole variable domain, remainder taken from reference TRBV19 and TRBJ2-3, is DGGITQSPKYLFRKEGQNVTLSCEQNLNHDAMYWYRQDPGQGLRLIYYSQIVNDFQKGDIAEGYSVSREKKESFPLTVTSAQKNPTAFYLCASSSPPGQSPSTDTQYFGPGTRLTVL.

CDR3 region: CATEAQTGGTEAFF. CDR3 bases: TGTGCCACCGAAGCCCAAACAGGGGGCACTGAAGCTTTCTTT. V is TRBV10-3 and J is TRBJ1-1, with 8 bases matching TRBD1. V lost 10 bases to trimming and J lost 4 bases; unmatched junction nucleotides: 11. CDR1 and CDR2 from the germline V gene are ENHRY and SYGVKD. This CDR3 has 14 amino acids.

The CDR3 region is CASGLAGYNEQFF. CDR3 bases: TGTGCCAGCGGGCTAGCGGGGTACAATGAGCAGTTCTTC. The chain has TRBV3-1 (or the pseudogene TRBV3-2) and TRBJ2-1; 9 bases fit TRBD2. With 8 bases clipped from V and 4 bases from J, the junction kept 3 bases outside the gene matches. From germline, CDR1 is LGHDT and CDR2 YNNKEL (reference sequence). The CDR3 spans 13 residues.

V and J are TRBV19 and TRBJ2-1; possibly TRBD2 for D (6 bases). Trimming removed 1 base at V and 4 bases at J, with 8 bases between. Per the germline V gene, CDR1 is LNHDA and CDR2 is SQIVND (reference sequence). The CDR3 consists of 14 residues. The CDR3 DNA reads TGTGCCAGTAGTATAGGGGGGAGGTACAATGAGCAGTTCTTC. It translates to CASSIGGRYNEQFF.

The chain is built from TRBV4-2 and TRBJ2-3; 8 bases agree with TRBD1. Looked up from germline, CDR1 is LGHNA and CDR2 is YNFKEQ. V lost 0 bases, J lost 0 bases, and 17 bases stayed unmatched. This CDR3 is built from 21 residues. CDR3 protein: CASSQDLGQAIPPVSTDTQYF. CDR3 nucleotide sequence: TGTGCCAGCAGCCAAGATCTGGGACAGGCGATTCCTCCGGTTAGCACAGATACGCAGTATTTT.

The J gene is TRBJ2-3, the V gene TRBV5-5, with a possible D match to TRBD1 (6 bases). Trimming took 4 bases from V and 2 from J, leaving 11 bases between them. Germline V gene lookup returns CDR1 SGHKS and CDR2 YYEKEE (reference sequence). This CDR3 has 14 amino acids. In DNA, the CDR3 is TGTGCCAGCAGCCAGGGGCGATCCACAGATACGCAGTATTTT. Protein: CASSQGRSTDTQYF.

The CDR3 nucleotides are TGTGCCAGCAGTCGTAGCGGGGGGTTAGGAGAGACCCAGTACTTC. This encodes CASSRSGGLGETQYF. The chain couples TRBV6-5 to TRBJ2-5, with 10 bases fitting TRBD2. This CDR3 spans 15 amino acids. Germline values: CDR1 MNHEY, CDR2 SVGAGI. Trimming took 5 bases from V and 4 from J; bases not matched to a gene: 7.

The chain uses TRBV27 and TRBJ2-1, with TRBD2 matching over 8 bases. The CDR3 sequence is 16 residues long. Germline CDR1 is MNHEY and CDR2 is SMNVEV (reference sequence). The junction had 16 bases not matched to a gene; V was cut back by 7 bases and J by 8 bases. CDR3 sequence (DNA): TGTGCCAGCACCCCGGGGGGGCGGGGGGTTCGGGATGAGCAGTTCTTC. Translated, it gives CASTPGGRGVRDEQFF.

The J gene is TRBJ2-1, the V gene TRBV5-5; 16 bases agree with TRBD2. Unmatched junction bases numbered 9, after V lost 4 bases and J lost 8 bases. Germline V gives CDR1 SGHKS, CDR2 YYEKEE (reference sequence). This CDR3 spans 17 amino acids. The CDR3 reads CASSGGTSGGAKYEQFF. The CDR3 coding sequence is TGTGCCAGCAGCGGAGGGACTAGCGGGGGGGCCAAGTATGAGCAGTTCTTC.

The rearrangement uses TRBV2 and TRBJ2-6, with 8 bases matching TRBD2. Germline V gene lookup returns CDR1 SNHLY and CDR2 FYNNEI. This CDR3 region has 17 residues. The V and J ends lost 8 bases and 0 bases, in that order; junction bases with no gene match: 9. This CDR3 is CASLRLALSSGANVLTF. The CDR3 DNA reads as TGTGCCAGCTTGAGACTAGCGCTGAGCTCTGGGGCCAACGTCCTGACTTTC.